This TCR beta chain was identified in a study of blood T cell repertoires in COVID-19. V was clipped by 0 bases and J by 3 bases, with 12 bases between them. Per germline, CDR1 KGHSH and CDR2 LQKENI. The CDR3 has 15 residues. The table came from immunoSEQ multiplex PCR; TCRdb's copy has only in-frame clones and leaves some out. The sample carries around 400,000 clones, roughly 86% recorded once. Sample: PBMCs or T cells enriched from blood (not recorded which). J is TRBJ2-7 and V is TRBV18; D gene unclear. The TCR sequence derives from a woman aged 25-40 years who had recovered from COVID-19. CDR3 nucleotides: TGTGCCAGCTCACCACCCGGCCGGTCGGGCTACGAGCAGTACTTC. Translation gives CASSPPGRSGYEQYF.